What follows are 9 T cell receptor beta chains derived from one specimen sequenced in a study of shared clonotypes between healthy human individuals. CD45RO-negative, CCR7-positively selected cells formed the naive CD8 fraction, excluding terminally differentiated effector memory CD45RA+ cells. Sequenced by immunoSEQ multiplex PCR; TCRdb stores in-frame clones only, minus some. The sample yields 2 million to 2.5 million clones, about 95% seen once. The sample was naive CD8+ T cells sorted from blood. The receptor set was obtained from a man in his late teens or twenties in good health.

Concerning this clone: This sample also contains other DNA sequences that code for the same CDR3. The gene calls are TRBV27 and TRBJ2-5, with 10 bases matching TRBD1. Per the germline V gene, CDR1 is MNHEY and CDR2 is SMNVEV (reference sequence). There are 14 residues in the CDR3. The V and J ends lost 4 bases and 2 bases, in that order; junction bases with no gene match: 1. This CDR3 reads CASSWTGGQETQYF. In DNA form, the CDR3 reads TGTGCCAGCAGTTGGACAGGGGGTCAAGAGACCCAGTACTTC.

The chain employs TRBV7-9 and TRBJ1-3, with D possibly matching TRBD1 (5 bases). V lost 1 base, J lost 0 bases, and 10 bases lay in between. Germline assignment: CDR1 SEHNR and CDR2 FQNEAQ (reference sequence). This CDR3 is built from 16 residues. Here the CDR3 reads CASSLEGRDSGNTIYF. The CDR3 nucleotides read TGTGCCAGCAGCTTAGAGGGCAGGGACTCTGGAAACACCATATATTTT.

This clone was counted a few times. The V and J genes are TRBV5-1 and TRBJ1-5; D gene unclear. This CDR3 spans 9 amino acids. Germline V gives CDR1 SGHRS, CDR2 YFSETQ. The V end was cut by 9 bases, the J end by 9 bases, with 7 bases between. In nucleotides, the CDR3 is TGCGCCAACTTATTGCCCCAGCATTTT. This encodes CANLLPQHF.

The rearrangement uses TRBV5-1 and TRBJ2-6, with D maybe TRBD1 (6 bases). V was shortened by 4 bases and J by 0 bases, with 14 bases between the two germline ends. The V gene's germline CDR1 is SGHRS and CDR2 YFSETQ. The CDR3 is 17 residues long. The CDR3: CASSHDRYPSGANVLTF. The CDR3 nucleotides read TGCGCCAGCAGCCATGACAGGTACCCCTCTGGGGCCAACGTCCTGACTTTC.

V usage is TRBV7-3 and J usage is TRBJ2-3, with TRBD2 identical over 9 bases. CDR3 length: 15 residues. Losses at the gene ends were 1 base for V and 4 bases for J; bases not matched to a gene: 3. Germline CDR1 is SGHTA and CDR2 is FQGTGA. CDR3 nucleotide sequence: TGTGCCAGCAGCTTAAGCGGGGGGGCGTCAGATACGCAGTATTTT. Its translation is CASSLSGGASDTQYF.

In this sample, this clone turned up once. The chain couples TRBV27 to TRBJ1-4; no clear D. Trimming pared 6 bases from V and 12 bases from J, leaving 17 bases between. The CDR3 runs 13 residues. The germline V gene encodes CDR1 MNHEY and CDR2 SMNVEV (reference sequence). DNA of the CDR3: TGTGCCAGCAGCAGCGTTGGAATGATGGAACTGTTTTTT. Its protein product is CASSSVGMMELFF.

A single count supports this clone. In the same sample, other DNA sequences code for this CDR3. This sequence joins TRBV4-1 and TRBJ1-6, with D hard to call. This CDR3 spans 13 amino acids. CDR1 MGHRA and CDR2 YSYEKL come from the germline V gene. Trimming left V 6 bases short and J 8 bases short, with 11 bases between. The CDR3 region has the DNA TGCGCCAGCAGTCCAGATGGAGATTCACCCCTCCACTTT. Amino acid sequence: CASSPDGDSPLHF.

The chain is built from TRBV6-1 and TRBJ2-7, with D hard to call. The V end lost 1 base, the J end lost 2 bases, and 12 bases lay between the germline ends. The CDR3 is 15 residues long. Germline CDR1 MNHNS, CDR2 SASEGT. The CDR3 bases are TGTGCCAGCAGTGAAGGACTCTCGGCAGCCTACGAGCAGTACTTC. It yields the protein CASSEGLSAAYEQYF.

CDR3 amino acids: CASSLAKGNTEAFF. CDR3 sequence (DNA): TGTGCCAGCAGCTTAGCTAAGGGGAACACTGAAGCTTTCTTT. The chain employs TRBV7-3 and TRBJ1-1; D gene ambiguous. This CDR3 is built from 14 residues. Germline-derived CDR1 and CDR2 are SGHTA and FQGTGA. Trimming pared 2 bases from V and 1 base from J, leaving 8 bases between. The full variable domain, its missing parts supplied by reference TRBV7-3 and TRBJ1-1, is GAGVSQTPSNKVTEKGKYVELRCDPISGHTALYWYRQSLGQGPEFLIYFQGTGAADDSGLPNDRFFAVRPEGSVSTLKIQRTERGDSAVYLCASSLAKGNTEAFFGQGTRLTVV.